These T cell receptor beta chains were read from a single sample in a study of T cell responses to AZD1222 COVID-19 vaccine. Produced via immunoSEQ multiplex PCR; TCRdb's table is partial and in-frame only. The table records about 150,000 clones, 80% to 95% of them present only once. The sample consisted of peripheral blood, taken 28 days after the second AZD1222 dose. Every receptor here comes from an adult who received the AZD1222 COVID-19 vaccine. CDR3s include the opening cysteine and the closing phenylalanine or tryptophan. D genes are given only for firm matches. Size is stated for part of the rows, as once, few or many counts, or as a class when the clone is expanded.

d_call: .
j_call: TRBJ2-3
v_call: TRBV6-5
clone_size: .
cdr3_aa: CAGRDLNTDTQYF
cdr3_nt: TGTGCCGGCCGGGACCTTAACACAGATACGCAGTATTTT

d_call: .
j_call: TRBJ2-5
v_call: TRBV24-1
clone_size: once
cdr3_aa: CATSDPSPPETQYF
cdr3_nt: TGTGCCACCAGTGACCCTTCCCCCCCAGAGACCCAGTACTTC

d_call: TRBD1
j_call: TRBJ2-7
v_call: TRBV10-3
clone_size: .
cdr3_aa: CAISGDRVLGEQYF
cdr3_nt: TGTGCCATCAGTGGTGACAGGGTTTTGGGCGAGCAGTACTTC

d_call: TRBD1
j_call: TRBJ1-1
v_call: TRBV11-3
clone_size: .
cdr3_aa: CASSLHRGRGTEAFF
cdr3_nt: TGTGCCAGCAGCTTGCACAGGGGGCGCGGCACTGAAGCTTTCTTT

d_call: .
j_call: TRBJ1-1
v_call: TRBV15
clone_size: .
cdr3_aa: CATSRGNEAFF
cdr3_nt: TGTGCCACCAGCAGGGGTAATGAAGCTTTCTTT

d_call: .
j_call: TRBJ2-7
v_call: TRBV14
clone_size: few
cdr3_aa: CASSQLGTTYEQYF
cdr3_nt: TGTGCCAGCAGCCAACTCGGGACAACCTACGAGCAGTACTTC

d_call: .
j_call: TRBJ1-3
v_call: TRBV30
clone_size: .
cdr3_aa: CAWRRTGTAGNTIYF
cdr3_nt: TGTGCCTGGAGGAGGACTGGGACCGCTGGAAACACCATATATTTT

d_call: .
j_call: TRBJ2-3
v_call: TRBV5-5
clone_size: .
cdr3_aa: CASSPAITDTQYF
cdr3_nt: TGTGCCAGCAGCCCCGCTATCACAGATACGCAGTATTTT

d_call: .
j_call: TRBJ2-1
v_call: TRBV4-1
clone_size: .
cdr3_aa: CASSQGGTITGEQFF
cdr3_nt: TGCGCCAGCAGCCAAGGTGGGACGATTACAGGTGAGCAGTTCTTC

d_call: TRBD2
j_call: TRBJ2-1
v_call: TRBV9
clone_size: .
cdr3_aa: CASSASGRGDEQFF
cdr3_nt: TGTGCCAGCAGCGCAAGCGGGAGAGGCGATGAGCAGTTCTTC